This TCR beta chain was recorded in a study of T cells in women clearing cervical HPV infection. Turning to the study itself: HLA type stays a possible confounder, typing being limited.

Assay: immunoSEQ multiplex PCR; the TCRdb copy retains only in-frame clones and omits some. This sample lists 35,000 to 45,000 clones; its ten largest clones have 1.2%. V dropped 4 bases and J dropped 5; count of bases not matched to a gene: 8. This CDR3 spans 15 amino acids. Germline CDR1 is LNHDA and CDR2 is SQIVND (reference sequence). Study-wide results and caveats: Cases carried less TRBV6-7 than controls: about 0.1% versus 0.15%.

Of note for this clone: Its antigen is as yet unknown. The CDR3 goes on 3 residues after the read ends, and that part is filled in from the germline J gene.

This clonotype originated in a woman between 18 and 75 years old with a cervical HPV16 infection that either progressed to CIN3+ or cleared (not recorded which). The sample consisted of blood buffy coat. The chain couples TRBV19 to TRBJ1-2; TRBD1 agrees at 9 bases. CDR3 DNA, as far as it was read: TGTGCCAGTAGTACCTGGACAGGGGACGGGTATGGC. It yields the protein CASSTWTGDGYG. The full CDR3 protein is CASSTWTGDGYGYTF.